This record looks at one T cell receptor beta chain sequence and its context. Everyone who took part was roughly 18 to 89 years old, and they came from 24 US areas. Assignments of participants to cohorts depended upon their own reported clinical history. Some clones are missing from TCRdb's copy, which holds only in-frame ones; the method was immunoSEQ multiplex PCR. The table has roughly 240,000 clones, about four fifths seen once. This entry comes from a study of blood T cell repertoires in COVID-19. Study-level information: PBMCs, B-cell-depleted T cells, or T cells provided the cDNA or gDNA that made up the material.

The trim removed 4 bases at V and 4 bases at J, leaving 5 bases unmatched. Germline loops: CDR1 SGHDN, CDR2 FVKESK. The CDR3 has 14 amino acids. Sequenced material: PBMCs or T cells enriched from blood (not recorded which). The receptor's source is a middle-aged woman who had been exposed to COVID-19. The gene calls are TRBV14 and TRBJ2-3; 7 bases agree with TRBD2. The CDR3 reads CASSPTTSPDTQYF. The DNA for the CDR3 is TGTGCCAGCAGCCCAACGACTAGCCCAGATACGCAGTATTTT. Looking up the rest from reference TRBV14 and TRBJ2-3 gives the full variable domain: EAGVTQFPSHSVIEKGQTVTLRCDPISGHDNLYWYRRVMGKEIKFLLHFVKESKQDESGMPNNRFLAERTGGTYSTLKVQPAELEDSGVYFCASSPTTSPDTQYFGPGTRLTVL.